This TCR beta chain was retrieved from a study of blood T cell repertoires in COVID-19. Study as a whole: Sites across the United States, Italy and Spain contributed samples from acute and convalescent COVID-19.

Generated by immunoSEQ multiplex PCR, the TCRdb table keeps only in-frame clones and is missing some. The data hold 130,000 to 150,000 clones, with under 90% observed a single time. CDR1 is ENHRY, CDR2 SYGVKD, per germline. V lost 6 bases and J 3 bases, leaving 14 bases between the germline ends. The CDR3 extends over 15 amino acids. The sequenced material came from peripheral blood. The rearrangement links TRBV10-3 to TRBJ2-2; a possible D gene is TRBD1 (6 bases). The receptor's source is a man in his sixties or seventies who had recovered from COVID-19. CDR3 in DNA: TGTGCCATCAGAACAGGGTCATCCGACACCGGGGAGCTGTTTTTT. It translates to CAIRTGSSDTGELFF.